One and the same sample provided the 16 T cell receptor beta chains below, sequenced in a study of T cells in women clearing cervical HPV infection. The data were produced by immunoSEQ multiplex PCR, yet TCRdb's version contains in-frame clones alone and is incomplete. The sample features approximately 44,000 clones, with 6.5% to 8.5% in its top ten. Sequencing was done on a sample of blood buffy coat. The receptors shown here come from a woman aged 18 to 75 with a cervical HPV16 infection that either progressed to CIN3+ or cleared (not recorded which).

Incomplete CDR3 DNA: TGTGCCAGTAGTATAACTGGACTAGCGGGAGTTAGCCCGTCCGGGGAG. Its protein product is CASSITGLAGVSPSGE. The entire CDR3 protein is CASSITGLAGVSPSGELFF. V is TRBV19 and J is TRBJ2-2; 13 bases are shared with TRBD2. With the read ending 3 residues before the CDR3 end, the germline J gene is used to fill in that end. Germline CDR1 reads LNHDA; CDR2 reads SQIVND (reference sequence). The CDR3 is made up of 19 amino acids. The ends lost 2 bases at V and 6 bases at J; junction bases unmatched: 12. Based on the CDR3 plus reference TRBV19 and TRBJ2-2, the full variable domain is DGGITQSPKYLFRKEGQNVTLSCEQNLNHDAMYWYRQDPGQGLRLIYYSQIVNDFQKGDIAEGYSVSREKKESFPLTVTSAQKNPTAFYLCASSITGLAGVSPSGELFFGEGSRLTVL.

As for this clone: The CDR3 is cut off 3 residues early in the read; its end comes from the germline J gene. The J gene is TRBJ1-5, the V gene TRBV6-1; 7 positions match TRBD1. The V gene's germline CDR1 is MNHNS and CDR2 SASEGT. The CDR3 consists of 16 residues. After removal of 0 bases from V and 6 bases from J, the junction contained 8 bases not matched to a gene. CDR3 amino acids: CASSEASTGLSQPQHF. The sequenced CDR3 bases are TGTGCCAGCAGTGAAGCATCGACAGGGTTATCTCAGCCC.

Details on this clone: The CDR3 goes on 3 residues after the read ends, and that part is filled in from the germline J gene. This rearrangement joins TRBV5-1 to TRBJ2-5; 9 bases match TRBD1. This CDR3 has 16 amino acids. CDR1 is SGHRS, CDR2 YFSETQ, per germline. V gave up 4 bases and J gave up 4 bases; unmatched junction bases: 11. The CDR3 bases that were read are TGCGCCAGCAGCACGCTGGGACAGGGCGGACTAGAGACC. It yields the protein CASSTLGQGGLET. The complete CDR3 reads CASSTLGQGGLETQYF.

A remark on this clone: The read comes to an end 3 residues before the CDR3 does, leaving the germline J gene to fill in the end. J is TRBJ2-3 and V is TRBV7-2, with D possibly matching TRBD2 (5 bases). This CDR3 has 15 amino acids. CDR1 and CDR2 from the germline V gene are SGHTA and FQGNSA. Trimming removed 7 bases from V and 0 bases from J, with 14 bases in between. This chain's CDR3 is CASKPERSSTDTQYF. The CDR3 bases that were read are TGTGCCAGCAAACCAGAGCGGTCAAGCACAGATACG.

For this clone: The sequence runs out 3 residues before the end of the CDR3; the remainder is reconstructed from the germline J gene. The V call is TRBV2, the J call TRBJ1-1; TRBD1 is a possible D gene (6 bases). This CDR3 is 14 amino acids long. Deletions cut 4 bases from V and 3 bases from J, with 12 bases between. Germline loops: CDR1 SNHLY, CDR2 FYNNEI. The CDR3 here is CASSVGGHDTEAFF. CDR3 DNA, as far as it was read: TGTGCCAGCAGTGTCGGGGGGCATGACACTGAA. Full variable domain (outside the CDR3, taken from reference TRBV2 and TRBJ1-1): EPEVTQTPSHQVTQMGQEVILRCVPISNHLYFYWYRQILGQKVEFLVSFYNNEISEKSEIFDDQFSVERPDGSNFTLKIRSTKLEDSAMYFCASSVGGHDTEAFFGQGTRLTVV.

Regarding this clone: The read falls 3 residues short of the CDR3 end, and the missing part is taken from the germline J gene. The rearrangement joins TRBV13 to TRBJ2-5; the D gene is possibly TRBD2 (5 bases). V lost 1 base to trimming and J lost 5 bases, with 8 bases between them. The CDR3 spans 13 residues. Germline V lookup: CDR1 PRHDT, CDR2 FYEKMQ (reference sequence). The CDR3 region is CASSLALAETQYF. CDR3 bases read: TGTGCCAGCAGCTTAGCTCTAGCTGAGACC.

As regards this clone: The sequenced fragment ends 3 residues before the CDR3 boundary, so the rest is inferred from the germline J gene. The V gene is TRBV27, the J gene TRBJ1-6; maybe TRBD1 (6 bases). Germline CDR1 and CDR2: MNHEY and SMNVEV (reference sequence). Trimming pared 6 bases from V and 8 bases from J, leaving 20 bases between. The CDR3 sequence is 16 residues long. CDR3 DNA (partial): TGTGCCAGCAGCCCCTGGGCAGGGGCCCTCGATTCACCC. Amino acid sequence: CASSPWAGALDSP. From start to end, the CDR3 is CASSPWAGALDSPLHF.

Remarks on this clone: The read gets to within 3 residues of the CDR3 end, and the germline J gene fills in the rest. The V gene is TRBV29-1, the J gene TRBJ2-1; 11 positions agree with TRBD1. Germline V CDR1 and CDR2: SQVTM, ANQGSEA. V shed 0 bases and J 4 bases; nucleotides not matched to a gene: 2. The CDR3 extends over 15 amino acids. The covered CDR3 bases are TGCAGCGTTGAAGAGGGACAGGGGGTTTACAATGAG. It specifies CSVEEGQGVYNE. The whole CDR3 sequence is CSVEEGQGVYNEQFF.

A word on this clone: At one end, the junction sequence differs from germline, possibly due to a read error. The read halts 3 residues ahead of the CDR3 end, with the missing end drawn from the germline J gene. The V call is TRBV7-8, the J call TRBJ2-3, with 11 bases fitting TRBD1. This CDR3 spans 18 amino acids. Germline loops: CDR1 SGHVS, CDR2 FQNEAQ. CDR3 DNA, as far as it was read: TGTGCGAGCAGCGGTATTAGGGGGACAGGGGGATTCGCAGATACG. Translating it yields CASSGIRGTGGFADT. The whole CDR3 reads CASSGIRGTGGFADTQYF.

In regard to this clone: The read ends 3 residues before the CDR3 terminus; that terminus is restored from the germline J gene. This chain links TRBV5-1 with TRBJ2-5, with TRBD2 matching over 7 bases. The V gene end was trimmed by 1 base and the J gene end by 5 bases; junction bases not matched to a gene: 5. CDR3 length: 14 amino acids. CDR1 is SGHRS and CDR2 is YFSETQ in the germline V gene. The CDR3 reads CASSLSGVGETQYF. CDR3 DNA (partial): TGCGCCAGCAGCTTGAGCGGGGTCGGGGAGACC.

A word on this clone: The read stops 3 residues short of the end of the CDR3; the missing end is completed from the germline J gene. The chain employs TRBV13 and TRBJ2-5; D perhaps matches TRBD1 (6 bases). From germline, CDR1 is PRHDT and CDR2 FYEKMQ (reference sequence). The CDR3 is made up of 13 amino acids. Trimming shortened V by 5 bases and J by 3 bases, and 10 bases separated the two germline ends. Here the CDR3 reads CASSLRTEETQYF. The covered CDR3 bases are TGTGCCAGCAGCCTCAGGACAGAAGAGACC.

A remark on this clone: The read terminates 3 residues before the CDR3 end, so the remaining end is supplied by the germline J gene. V is TRBV5-8 and J is TRBJ2-1; tentatively, D is TRBD1 (6 bases). The germline gives CDR1 SGHTS, CDR2 YDEGEE. Trimming took 0 bases from V and 2 from J, leaving 9 bases between them. CDR3 size: 15 residues. CDR3 DNA (partial): TGTGCCAGCAGCTTGGGACAGGACCCCTACAATGAG. Translation gives CASSLGQDPYNE. The complete CDR3 protein is CASSLGQDPYNEQFF.

Remarks on this clone: Coverage ceases 3 residues before the CDR3 finishes, and the germline J gene fills in the end. This chain links TRBV20-1 with TRBJ2-7; TRBD1 agrees at 8 bases. This CDR3 is built from 14 residues. V shed 2 bases, J shed 5 bases, and the junction held 8 bases outside the gene matches. Per germline, CDR1 DFQATT and CDR2 SNEGSKA (reference sequence). CDR3 in amino acids: CSARRSDRVNEQYF. The covered CDR3 bases are TGCAGTGCTAGAAGGTCGGACAGGGTGAACGAG.

Turning to this clone: From the germline J gene comes the end of the CDR3, since the read stops 3 residues before it. The chain links TRBV5-1 to TRBJ2-7, with D possibly being TRBD1 (6 bases). This CDR3 contains 17 residues. V was cut by 4 bases and J by 0 bases, with 20 bases left in between. Germline assignment: CDR1 SGHRS and CDR2 YFSETQ. CDR3 sequence: CASSPTPWTVNSYEQYF. The covered CDR3 bases are TGCGCCAGCAGCCCTACTCCTTGGACAGTGAACTCCTACGAG. The full variable domain, completed using reference TRBV5-1 and TRBJ2-7, is KAGVTQTPRYLIKTRGQQVTLSCSPISGHRSVSWYQQTPGQGLQFLFEYFSETQRNKGNFPGRFSGRQFSNSRSEMNVSTLELGDSALYLCASSPTPWTVNSYEQYFGPGTRLTVT.

Note on this clone: With the read ending 3 residues before the CDR3 end, the germline J gene is used to fill in that end. This sequence joins TRBV6-2 or TRBV6-3 and TRBJ1-1; 8 bases align to TRBD1. CDR1 is MNHEY, CDR2 SVGEGT, per germline. The CDR3 covers 16 residues. V was pared by 6 bases and J by 3 bases, with 12 bases of the junction left unmatched. The CDR3 loop is CASSSSRTGPHTEAFF. CDR3 DNA, as far as it was read: TGTGCCAGCAGCAGTTCCAGGACAGGGCCTCACACTGAA.

About this clone: The read comes to an end 3 residues before the CDR3 does, leaving the germline J gene to fill in the end. V gene TRBV6-1 combines with J gene TRBJ1-2; the D is unclear. Germline V gene sequence: CDR1 MNHNS, CDR2 SASEGT. The CDR3 length is 13 residues. V lost 1 base, J lost 4 bases, and 7 bases lay in between. The CDR3 protein is CASSEGASYGYTF. CDR3 DNA, as far as it was read: TGTGCCAGCAGTGAAGGCGCCTCCTATGGC.